The T cell receptor beta chain under discussion was sequenced for a study of blood T cell repertoires in COVID-19. Germline-derived CDR1 and CDR2 are MNHEY and SMNVEV (reference sequence). This CDR3 region has 16 residues. Turning to this clone: Its ends do not fully match the called genes, so a read error is possible.

Sequencing used immunoSEQ multiplex PCR; TCRdb keeps in-frame clones, though not all of them. The repertoire holds more than 300,000 clones, around 90% seen once, with roughly 1.2% in the top ten. V is TRBV27 and J is TRBJ2-7; TRBD1 aligns across 9 bases. The receptor was derived from a woman aged 18-29 years who had recovered from COVID-19. The sample taken for sequencing was PBMCs or T cells enriched from blood (not recorded which). CDR3 DNA: TGTGCCAGCAGTCTATCCCTCGGGACAGGGTGGATGGAGCAGTACTTC. It translates to CASSLSLGTGWMEQYF.